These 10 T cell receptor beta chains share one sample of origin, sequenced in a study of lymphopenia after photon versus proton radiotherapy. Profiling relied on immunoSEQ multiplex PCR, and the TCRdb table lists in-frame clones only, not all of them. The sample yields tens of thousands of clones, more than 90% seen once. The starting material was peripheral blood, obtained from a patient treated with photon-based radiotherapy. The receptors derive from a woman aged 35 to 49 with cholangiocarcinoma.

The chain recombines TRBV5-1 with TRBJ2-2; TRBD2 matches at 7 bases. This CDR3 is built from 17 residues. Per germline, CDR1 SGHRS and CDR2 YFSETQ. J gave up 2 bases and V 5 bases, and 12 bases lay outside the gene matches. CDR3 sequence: CASRASGVAINTGELFF. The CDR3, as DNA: TGCGCCAGCAGGGCTAGCGGAGTCGCGATCAACACCGGGGAGCTGTTTTTT. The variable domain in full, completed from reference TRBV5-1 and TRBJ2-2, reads KAGVTQTPRYLIKTRGQQVTLSCSPISGHRSVSWYQQTPGQGLQFLFEYFSETQRNKGNFPGRFSGRQFSNSRSEMNVSTLELGDSALYLCASRASGVAINTGELFFGEGSRLTVL.

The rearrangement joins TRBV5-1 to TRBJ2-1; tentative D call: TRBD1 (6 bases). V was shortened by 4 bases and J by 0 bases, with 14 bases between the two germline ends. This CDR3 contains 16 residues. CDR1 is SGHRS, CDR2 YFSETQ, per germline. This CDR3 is CASSPSTGSSYNEQFF. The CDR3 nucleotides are TGCGCCAGCAGCCCGTCAACAGGGAGCTCCTACAATGAGCAGTTCTTC.

The CDR3 is CASSLQDRAYDEQYF. The CDR3 nucleotides are TGTGCCAGCAGTTTACAGGACAGGGCATATGACGAGCAGTACTTC. J is TRBJ2-7 and V is TRBV28, with 8 bases matching TRBD1. V lost 2 bases, J lost 5 bases, and 8 bases stayed unmatched. The CDR3 has 15 amino acids. Germline V lookup: CDR1 MDHEN, CDR2 SYDVKM.

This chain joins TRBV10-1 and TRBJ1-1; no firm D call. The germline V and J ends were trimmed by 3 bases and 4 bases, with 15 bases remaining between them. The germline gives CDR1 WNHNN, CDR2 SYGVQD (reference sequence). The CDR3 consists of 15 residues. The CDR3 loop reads CASSESRLLGTEAFF. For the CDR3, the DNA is TGCGCCAGCAGTGAATCTCGACTGCTCGGCACTGAAGCTTTCTTT.

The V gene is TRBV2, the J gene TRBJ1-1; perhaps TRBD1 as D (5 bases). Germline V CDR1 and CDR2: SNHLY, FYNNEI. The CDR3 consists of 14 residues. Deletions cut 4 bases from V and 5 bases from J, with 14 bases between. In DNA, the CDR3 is TGTGCCAGCAGTGGTCAGCCGGGACGTACTGAAGCTTTCTTT. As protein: CASSGQPGRTEAFF.

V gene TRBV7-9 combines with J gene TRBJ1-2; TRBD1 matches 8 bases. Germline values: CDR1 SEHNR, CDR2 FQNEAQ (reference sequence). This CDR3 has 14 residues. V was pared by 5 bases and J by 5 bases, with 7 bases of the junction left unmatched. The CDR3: CASSPRTGMYGYTF. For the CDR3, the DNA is TGTGCCAGCAGCCCCCGGACAGGGATGTATGGCTACACCTTC.

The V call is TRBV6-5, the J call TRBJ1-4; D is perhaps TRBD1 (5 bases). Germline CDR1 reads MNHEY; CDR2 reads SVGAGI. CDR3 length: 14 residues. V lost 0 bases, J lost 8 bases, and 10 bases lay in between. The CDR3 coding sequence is TGTGCCAGCAGTTACTCGAAAGGGGAAGAAAAACTGTTTTTT. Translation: CASSYSKGEEKLFF.

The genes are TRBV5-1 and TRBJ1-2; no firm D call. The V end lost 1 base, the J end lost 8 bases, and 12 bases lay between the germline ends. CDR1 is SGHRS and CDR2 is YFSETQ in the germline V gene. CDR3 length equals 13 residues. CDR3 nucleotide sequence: TGCGCCAGCAGCTTGTCCGGCGCTAGGGGCTACACCTTC. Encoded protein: CASSLSGARGYTF.

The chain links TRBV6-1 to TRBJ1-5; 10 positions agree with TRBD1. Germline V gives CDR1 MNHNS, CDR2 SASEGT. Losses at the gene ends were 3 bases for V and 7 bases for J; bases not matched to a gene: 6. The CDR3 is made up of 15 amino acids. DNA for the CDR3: TGTGCCAGCAGTGACCTGACAGGGGGCGAGCAGCCCCAGCATTTT. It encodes CASSDLTGGEQPQHF.

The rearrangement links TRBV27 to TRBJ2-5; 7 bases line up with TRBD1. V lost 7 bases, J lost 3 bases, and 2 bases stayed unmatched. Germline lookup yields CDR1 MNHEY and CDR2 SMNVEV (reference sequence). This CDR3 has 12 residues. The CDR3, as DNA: TGTGCCAGCAAAGACAGGGAAGAGACCCAGTACTTC. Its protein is CASKDREETQYF.